Listed below are T cell receptor beta chains from one sample, sequenced in a study of T-cell memory formation after mild COVID-19. Each CDR3 protein is one row after TCRdb ran MiXCR on the 5' RACE reads. The sample includes 140,000 to 150,000 distinct CDR3 sequences, approximately 25% of them seen just once. The sequencing sample was made of PBMCs or a T cell subset sorted from them (not recorded which). These receptors all stem from an adult woman who had mild COVID-19 (a few samples of this study predate the infection). Cell type and time point are not known. Both conserved end residues are part of each CDR3. The D gene is left open where the match is weak. Not all rows give a size; the values are once, few, many and, for expanded clones, a class.

V gene	clone size	D gene	J gene	CDR3 DNA	CDR3 protein
TRBV3-1	few	NA	TRBJ2-1	TGTGCCAGCAGCCAAGAGGCGGGGTCAGATGAGCAGTTCTTC	CASSQEAGSDEQFF
TRBV18	NA	TRBD1	TRBJ2-1	TGTGCCAGCTCACCCAGGGAACGACAGGGCCGAAACAATGAGCAGTTCTTC	CASSPRERQGRNNEQFF
TRBV30	NA	TRBD1	TRBJ2-7	TGTGCCTGGGGACAGGGGATGGGTACAGACGAGCAGTACTTC	CAWGQGMGTDEQYF
TRBV12-3/TRBV12-4	NA	TRBD1	TRBJ2-5	TGTGCCAGCAGCCCACAGGGGGGATTCCAAGAGACCCAGTACTTC	CASSPQGGFQETQYF
TRBV29-1	NA	NA	TRBJ2-5	TGCAGCGCCGAACGGGTAGAGGAGACCCAGTACTTC	CSAERVEETQYF
TRBV4-3	few	NA	TRBJ1-1	TGCGCCAGCAGCCAAGACTCGGCCGTCACTGAAGCTTTCTTT	CASSQDSAVTEAFF
TRBV4-1	NA	NA	TRBJ2-7	TGCGCCAGCAGCCACCGGGACACATCCTACGAGCAGTACTTC	CASSHRDTSYEQYF
TRBV24-1	NA	NA	TRBJ2-7	TGTGCCACCATTCGATGGGGACACTCCTACGAGCAGTACTTC	CATIRWGHSYEQYF
TRBV15	NA	NA	TRBJ2-5	TGTGCCACCAGCAGCCCCCCGTTGCGGGCGGGGGAGACCCAGTACTTC	CATSSPPLRAGETQYF
TRBV6-6	few	TRBD2	TRBJ2-5	TGTGCCAGCAGTTACTCCTTACTAGCGGGAGGGCCGGGGGAGACCCAGTACTTC	CASSYSLLAGGPGETQYF
TRBV5-1	NA	TRBD2	TRBJ2-7	TGCGCCAGCAGCTTCCGGGAGGGCCTTTTCCACGAGCAGTACTTC	CASSFREGLFHEQYF
TRBV4-1	NA	NA	TRBJ1-4	TGCGCCAGCAGCCAAGACCGAGACGAGAGAGATGAAAAACTGTTTTTT	CASSQDRDERDEKLFF
TRBV2	NA	NA	TRBJ1-1	TGTGCCAGCAGTGAATGGCAGGGGAGATTCGACACTGAAGCTTTCTTT	CASSEWQGRFDTEAFF